These 25 T cell receptor beta chains share one sample of origin, sequenced in a study of T cells after yellow fever vaccination (dated by TCRdb to between 2018 and 2020). The treatment or condition label on this specimen signifies: live attenuated yellow fever vaccine strain. Library generation was performed with 5' RACE. Instrument on record: Illumina HiSeq 2500. In TCRdb, the public reads were trimmed at Q25 with fastp and aligned with MiXCR, with productive beta chains retained. Each entry merges the rows of one CDR3 protein and shows their most common DNA and genes. For this sample there are 200,000 or so distinct CDR3 sequences; less than 7.5% appear just once. 1.1% of the sample comes from the top ten. Sequenced here: CD4+ T cells sorted from PBMCs, sampled on the day of the yellow fever booster vaccination. Receptors were obtained from a man under 40 who received the YFV17D yellow fever vaccine.

This clonotype was counted a few times. The genes are TRBV20-1 and TRBJ2-1; D is undetermined. V was cut by 6 bases and J by 8 bases, with 14 bases left in between. CDR1 DFQATT and CDR2 SNEGSKA come from the germline V gene (reference sequence). This CDR3 region has 12 residues. The CDR3 DNA reads as TGCAGTGCCACCGACCCCCTCCATGAGCAGTTCTTC. Its protein is CSATDPLHEQFF.

The chain couples TRBV5-1 to TRBJ1-5; TRBD1 is a possible D gene (5 bases). Trimming pared 4 bases from V and 1 base from J, leaving 15 bases between. This CDR3 contains 16 residues. Germline CDR1 is SGHRS and CDR2 is YFSETQ. CDR3 sequence (DNA): TGCGCCAGCAGCAGCGGTTTGGGGGGGAGCAATCAGCCCCAGCATTTT. Residues: CASSSGLGGSNQPQHF. The entire variable domain, with the rest obtained from reference TRBV5-1 and TRBJ1-5, is as follows: KAGVTQTPRYLIKTRGQQVTLSCSPISGHRSVSWYQQTPGQGLQFLFEYFSETQRNKGNFPGRFSGRQFSNSRSEMNVSTLELGDSALYLCASSSGLGGSNQPQHFGDGTRLSIL.

The table lists this clonotype with many counts. The V call is TRBV7-8, the J call TRBJ1-1; possibly TRBD1 for D (6 bases). There are 17 residues in the CDR3. The V end lost 2 bases, the J end lost 1 base, and 17 bases lay between the germline ends. Germline loops: CDR1 SGHVS, CDR2 FQNEAQ. The CDR3 spells CASSLMGVGQRNTEAFF. CDR3 coding DNA: TGTGCCAGCAGCTTAATGGGAGTTGGACAGAGGAACACTGAAGCTTTCTTT. Variable domain in full (rest from reference TRBV7-8 and TRBJ1-1): GAGVSQSPRYKVAKRGQDVALRCDPISGHVSLFWYQQALGQGPEFLTYFQNEAQLDKSGLPSDRFFAERPEGSVSTLKIQRTQQEDSAVYLCASSLMGVGQRNTEAFFGQGTRLTVV.

This chain joins TRBV18 and TRBJ2-7; no clear D. Trimming removed 6 bases from V and 6 bases from J, with 12 bases in between. The CDR3 is 12 amino acids. Germline V CDR1 and CDR2: KGHSH, LQKENI. The CDR3 nucleotides are TGTGCCAGCTCCCTCCAGGTCAGCGAGCAGTACTTC. This gives the protein CASSLQVSEQYF.

The chain links TRBV29-1 to TRBJ1-5; TRBD1 matches at 7 bases. The ends lost 7 bases at V and 4 bases at J; junction bases unmatched: 7. The germline V gene encodes CDR1 SQVTM and CDR2 ANQGSEA. This CDR3 is built from 13 residues. DNA for the CDR3: TGCAGCGCTCGGGACAGACGGAATCAGCCCCAGCATTTT. Amino acid sequence: CSARDRRNQPQHF.

This clonotype was found a few times. V gene TRBV7-2 combines with J gene TRBJ2-1; TRBD1 agrees at 7 bases. Germline CDR1 is SGHTA and CDR2 is FQGNSA. The V segment lost 2 bases and the J segment 1 base; nucleotides outside the gene matches: 5. The CDR3 covers 16 residues. CDR3 sequence reads: CASSLRPGQSYNEQFF. The CDR3 coding sequence is TGTGCCAGCAGCTTACGACCGGGACAGTCCTACAATGAGCAGTTCTTC.

Ten or more counts support this clonotype. The V call is TRBV5-1, the J call TRBJ2-5; D gene unclear. From germline, CDR1 is SGHRS and CDR2 YFSETQ. The CDR3 consists of 13 residues. Deletions cut 4 bases from V and 5 bases from J, with 12 bases between. The CDR3 region is CASSAYTTETQYF. CDR3 nucleotide sequence: TGCGCCAGCAGCGCCTACACCACGGAGACCCAGTACTTC.

The chain couples TRBV5-1 to TRBJ2-3; D remains unclear. V gave up 9 bases and J gave up 5 bases, with 7 bases separating them. The germline V gene has CDR1 SGHRS and CDR2 YFSETQ. This CDR3 is 10 amino acids long. This chain's CDR3 is CATDGDTQYF. CDR3 nucleotide sequence: TGCGCCACCGATGGAGATACGCAGTATTTT.

The chain couples TRBV11-1 to TRBJ2-1; 7 positions agree with TRBD2. The CDR3 consists of 19 residues. V lost 5 bases, J lost 0 bases, and 16 bases stayed unmatched. The germline gives CDR1 SGHAT, CDR2 FQDESV (reference sequence). The CDR3 DNA follows: TGTGCCAGCAGCCAAAAAGGAAAACTAGCGAACTTCTCCTACAATGAGCAGTTCTTC. Translation gives CASSQKGKLANFSYNEQFF.

This chain joins TRBV29-1 and TRBJ2-4, with 7 bases identical to TRBD2. The germline V gene has CDR1 SQVTM and CDR2 ANQGSEA. Trimming cost V 4 bases and J 8 bases; bases outside gene matches: 20. The CDR3 length is 17 residues. CDR3 protein: CSVGHLTPGGIRHIQYF. As DNA, the CDR3 is TGCAGCGTTGGCCACCTTACCCCGGGGGGAATTAGACACATTCAGTACTTC.

This clonotype was observed a few times. This sequence joins TRBV12-3 or TRBV12-4 and TRBJ2-2; D is possibly TRBD1 (6 bases). The CDR3 is made up of 16 amino acids. The germline V and J ends were trimmed by 5 bases and 5 bases, with 18 bases remaining between them. The chain's CDR3 is CASSPLHSGVTGELFF. CDR3 sequence (DNA): TGTGCCAGCAGTCCTCTTCACTCAGGGGTGACCGGGGAGCTGTTTTTT.

The V and J genes are TRBV20-1 and TRBJ2-2, with TRBD2 matching over 13 bases. Germline V gives CDR1 DFQATT, CDR2 SNEGSKA (reference sequence). The ends lost 1 base at V and 0 bases at J; junction bases unmatched: 2. The CDR3 has 17 residues. The CDR3 DNA reads as TGCAGTGCTAGAGGACTAGCGGGAGGCACGAACACCGGGGAGCTGTTTTTT. The encoded protein is CSARGLAGGTNTGELFF.

This clonotype came up a few times. V and J are TRBV19 and TRBJ2-6; D is uncertain. This CDR3 spans 16 amino acids. Germline-derived CDR1 and CDR2 are LNHDA and SQIVND (reference sequence). Between the trimmed V and J ends, which lost 3 bases and 0 bases, there was a span of 9 bases. The CDR3 coding sequence is TGTGCCAGTAGTATTGGACGGATCTCTGGGGCCAACGTCCTGACTTTC. Translating it yields CASSIGRISGANVLTF. Using reference TRBV19 and TRBJ2-6 for the parts outside the CDR3, the full variable domain is DGGITQSPKYLFRKEGQNVTLSCEQNLNHDAMYWYRQDPGQGLRLIYYSQIVNDFQKGDIAEGYSVSREKKESFPLTVTSAQKNPTAFYLCASSIGRISGANVLTFGAGSRLTVL.

This rearrangement joins TRBV5-4 to TRBJ2-2; 13 nucleotides align to TRBD2. The CDR3 has 18 amino acids. Per germline, CDR1 SGHNT and CDR2 YYREEE (reference sequence). The V gene end was trimmed by 0 bases and the J gene end by 5 bases; junction bases not matched to a gene: 7. The CDR3 DNA is TGTGCCAGCAGCTTGGAAGGACTAGCGGGAGCAATTACCGGGGAGCTGTTTTTT. Translating gives CASSLEGLAGAITGELFF.

This clonotype was seen a few times. The V and J genes are TRBV12-3 or TRBV12-4 and TRBJ1-1; D call uncertain. V was shortened by 6 bases and J by 0 bases, with 8 bases between the two germline ends. The CDR3 spans 13 residues. The CDR3 DNA reads as TGTGCCAGCAGCGCTCTGGTGAACACTGAAGCTTTCTTT. This translates into CASSALVNTEAFF.

This clonotype was picked up many times. The gene calls are TRBV7-9 and TRBJ1-1, with D unresolved. CDR3 length: 12 amino acids. V was trimmed by 6 bases and J by 7 bases, leaving 12 bases between them. Germline CDR1 reads SEHNR; CDR2 reads FQNEAQ (reference sequence). The CDR3 sequence: CASSFGRSEAFF. DNA for the CDR3: TGTGCCAGCAGTTTTGGACGGAGTGAAGCTTTCTTT.

There are a few counts of this clonotype. The rearrangement uses TRBV7-9 and TRBJ1-4; a weak D match, TRBD1 (5 bases). V was cut by 1 base and J by 0 bases, with 12 bases left in between. The CDR3 contains 17 residues. Germline lookup yields CDR1 SEHNR and CDR2 FQNEAQ (reference sequence). CDR3 sequence (DNA): TGTGCCAGCAGCTTAGGATGGGACCGTGCAACTAATGAAAAACTGTTTTTT. This codes for CASSLGWDRATNEKLFF.

This clonotype was picked up many times. The gene calls are TRBV7-8 and TRBJ2-5; D tentatively fits TRBD1 or TRBD2 (5 bases each). The V end lost 5 bases, the J end lost 5 bases, and 15 bases lay between the germline ends. Germline CDR1 and CDR2: SGHVS and FQNEAQ. The CDR3 covers 14 residues. CDR3 DNA sequence: TGTGCCAGCAGCGGAAAGGGACCCAGGGAGACCCAGTACTTC. Its translation is CASSGKGPRETQYF.

This clonotype was found a few times. This sequence joins TRBV7-2 and TRBJ2-3; no firm D call. CDR3 length: 15 residues. Germline CDR1 SGHTA, CDR2 FQGNSA. The ends were cut back, 3 bases at V and 3 bases at J, with 13 bases in the middle. The CDR3 sequence is CASSFQAIGTDTQYF. CDR3 nucleotides: TGTGCCAGCAGCTTTCAAGCCATAGGAACAGATACGCAGTATTTT. Filled out from reference TRBV7-2 and TRBJ2-3, the complete variable domain reads GAGVSQSPSNKVTEKGKDVELRCDPISGHTALYWYRQSLGQGLEFLIYFQGNSAPDKSGLPSDRFSAERTGGSVSTLTIQRTQQEDSAVYLCASSFQAIGTDTQYFGPGTRLTVL.

This clonotype was seen many times. The chain employs TRBV20-1 and TRBJ2-1, with D hard to call. V was cut by 1 base and J by 9 bases, with 10 bases left in between. CDR1 is DFQATT, CDR2 SNEGSKA, per germline (reference sequence). This CDR3 has 12 residues. DNA of the CDR3: TGCAGTGCTAGAGCCCCCCGTCTTGAGCAGTTCTTC. Amino acid sequence: CSARAPRLEQFF.

This clonotype has ten or more counts. J is TRBJ1-2 and V is TRBV29-1, with 7 bases that match TRBD1. Trimming removed 5 bases from V and 6 bases from J; junction bases left unmatched: 6. Germline loops: CDR1 SQVTM, CDR2 ANQGSEA. This CDR3 has 12 residues. The DNA of the CDR3 is TGCAGCGTTCAAGGGGGCGGAGATGGCTACACCTTC. Translating gives CSVQGGGDGYTF.

The rearrangement uses TRBV7-2 and TRBJ1-4, with D uncertain. The CDR3 has 15 residues. Germline assignment: CDR1 SGHTA and CDR2 FQGNSA. V was trimmed by 6 bases and J by 2 bases, leaving 13 bases between them. CDR3 sequence: CASSRSLGTNEKLFF. CDR3 DNA sequence: TGTGCCAGCAGTCGCTCTTTGGGTACTAATGAAAAACTGTTTTTT.

This clonotype turned up a few times. The CDR3 bases are TGTGCCAGCAGTCGATCCCTAGCGGGAGGGCCAAAAAGAAACACCGGGGAGCTGTTTTTT. As protein: CASSRSLAGGPKRNTGELFF. J is TRBJ2-2 and V is TRBV6-4; 12 nucleotides agree with TRBD2. Trimming took 5 bases from V and 2 from J; bases not matched to a gene: 15. CDR3 size: 20 residues. CDR1 MRHNA and CDR2 SNTAGT come from the germline V gene.

V gene TRBV7-8 combines with J gene TRBJ1-2; no clear D. CDR3 length: 17 residues. Trimming shortened V by 2 bases and J by 1 base, and 17 bases separated the two germline ends. Germline CDR1 and CDR2: SGHVS and FQNEAQ. CDR3 protein: CASSLLAALNVNYGYTF. CDR3 sequence (DNA): TGTGCCAGCAGCTTATTGGCAGCTCTCAACGTTAACTATGGCTACACCTTC.

The table lists this clonotype with many counts. The V and J genes are TRBV11-2 and TRBJ2-7, with D possibly matching TRBD2 (5 bases). The CDR3 is 13 amino acids. V lost 2 bases and J 5 bases, leaving 10 bases between the germline ends. Germline CDR1 and CDR2: SGHAT and FQNNGV. CDR3: CASSLNRRDEQYF. In DNA form, the CDR3 reads TGTGCCAGCAGCTTAAATAGGCGGGACGAGCAGTACTTC.